In its sample, the clone carrying this T cell receptor beta chain was seen a few times. Preparation of TCR beta libraries was done by quantitative 5'-RACE with molecular barcodes. TCRdb re-called the 5' RACE reads with MiXCR, one entry per CDR3 protein. The sample has some 200,000 distinct CDR3 sequences, more than 25% seen once. Germline V gene sequence: CDR1 DFQATT, CDR2 SNEGSKA (reference sequence). Trimming took 3 bases from V and 5 from J, leaving 10 bases between them. This CDR3 is 13 amino acids long. The data belong to a study of CD8 T cells in ankylosing spondylitis. The source is a male donor with ankylosing spondylitis or in good health (not recorded which). The rearrangement uses TRBV20-1 and TRBJ1-4; D perhaps matches TRBD1 (5 bases). Sequencing was performed on blood, either unsorted or a sorted T cell fraction (not recorded which). The CDR3 is CSASGGGNEKLFF. The CDR3 DNA follows: TGCAGTGCTAGTGGGGGGGGAAATGAAAAACTGTTTTTT.